The 17 T cell receptor beta chains reported below all come from one sample, sequenced in a study of blood T cell repertoires in COVID-19. Method: immunoSEQ multiplex PCR; TCRdb's copy keeps in-frame clones and lacks some. The sample holds 150,000 to 200,000 clones, around 85% seen once. Sequenced: peripheral blood. These receptors all stem from a human donor with acute or convalescent COVID-19. The donor label of this sample is uncertain.

The chain has TRBV7-8 and TRBJ1-3; the D gene is possibly TRBD1 (5 bases). Trimming left V 0 bases short and J 6 bases short, with 9 bases between. The germline V gene encodes CDR1 SGHVS and CDR2 FQNEAQ. The CDR3 runs 14 residues. The CDR3 DNA is TGTGCCAGCAGCTTAGCGCAGGGAACAAACACCATATATTTT. The encoded protein is CASSLAQGTNTIYF.

The V gene is TRBV3-1 (or the pseudogene TRBV3-2), the J gene TRBJ2-1; 7 bases align to TRBD1. V dropped 6 bases and J dropped 9; count of bases not matched to a gene: 14. CDR1 LGHDT and CDR2 YNNKEL come from the germline V gene (reference sequence). The CDR3 contains 15 residues. The CDR3: CASRRVGQAQSEQFF. DNA for the CDR3: TGTGCCAGCAGAAGGGTAGGACAGGCTCAGAGTGAGCAGTTCTTC.

V usage is TRBV5-1 and J usage is TRBJ2-5; D is perhaps TRBD1 (6 bases). V lost 4 bases and J 4 bases, leaving 14 bases between the germline ends. Germline CDR1 reads SGHRS; CDR2 reads YFSETQ. The CDR3 consists of 14 residues. This CDR3 reads CASSTGYRAETQYF. The DNA of the CDR3 is TGCGCCAGCAGCACTGGTTACAGGGCAGAGACCCAGTACTTC.

The chain is built from TRBV10-3 and TRBJ2-5; 7 nucleotides line up with TRBD2. Germline V CDR1 and CDR2: ENHRY, SYGVKD. The CDR3 is made up of 16 amino acids. Trimming at V came to 4 bases and at J to 3 bases, leaving 11 bases not matched to a gene. The CDR3 region has the DNA TGTGCCATCAGTGGGGGCCTCGGGACTACTAAAGAGACCCAGTACTTC. This translates into CAISGGLGTTKETQYF.

The chain combines TRBV29-1 with TRBJ1-2; 7 bases fit TRBD1. Germline CDR1 and CDR2: SQVTM and ANQGSEA. V lost 7 bases to trimming and J lost 3 bases; unmatched junction nucleotides: 8. This CDR3 region has 13 residues. CDR3 region: CSAQGGGHYGYTF. CDR3 in DNA: TGCAGCGCCCAGGGGGGTGGACACTATGGCTACACCTTC.

This sequence joins TRBV7-2 and TRBJ1-3; maybe TRBD1 (5 bases). The CDR3 covers 18 residues. The germline gives CDR1 SGHTA, CDR2 FQGNSA. Deletions cut 0 bases from V and 4 bases from J, with 19 bases between. The CDR3 DNA follows: TGTGCCAGCAGCTTAGCGGCTCTCGGGGGACGGGGAGGAAACACCATATATTTT. Amino acid sequence: CASSLAALGGRGGNTIYF.

The chain uses TRBV5-5 and TRBJ2-3, with 8 bases lining up with TRBD1. Looked up from germline, CDR1 is SGHKS and CDR2 is YYEKEE (reference sequence). Trimming cost V 3 bases and J 3 bases; bases outside gene matches: 9. This CDR3 has 16 amino acids. The CDR3 protein is CASSSLRDRITDTQYF. The CDR3 DNA follows: TGTGCCAGCAGCTCCTTACGGGACAGGATTACAGATACGCAGTATTTT.

The chain is built from TRBV5-1 and TRBJ1-1; TRBD1 agrees at 7 bases. Trimming removed 2 bases from V and 3 bases from J; junction bases left unmatched: 1. Germline CDR1 is SGHRS and CDR2 is YFSETQ. The CDR3 totals 13 residues. The CDR3 coding sequence is TGCGCCAGCAGCTTCGACAGGGACACTGAAGCTTTCTTT. Translated: CASSFDRDTEAFF.

The chain joins TRBV5-6 to TRBJ2-2, with 9 bases fitting TRBD2. The V gene's germline CDR1 is SGHDT and CDR2 YYEEEE. The CDR3 has 16 amino acids. V trimming: 4 bases; J trimming: 4 bases; junction bases outside the gene matches: 8. CDR3 nucleotides: TGTGCCAGCAGCCGTCCGGCGGGGGGGGGCACCGGGGAGCTGTTTTTT. It specifies CASSRPAGGGTGELFF.

This clone came up once. The chain carries TRBV7-2 and TRBJ1-2; perhaps TRBD1 as D (6 bases). The CDR3 totals 17 residues. Germline V lookup: CDR1 SGHTA, CDR2 FQGNSA. Trimming removed 2 bases at V and 10 bases at J, with 26 bases between. The CDR3 DNA is TGTGCCAGCAGCTTAAATGGCTGGGGGGGCTTTAATAGGATCTACACCTTC. Translating it yields CASSLNGWGGFNRIYTF.

This chain links TRBV5-1 with TRBJ1-5, with D hard to call. V gave up 3 bases and J gave up 4 bases, with 11 bases separating them. Germline assignment: CDR1 SGHRS and CDR2 YFSETQ. The CDR3 totals 14 residues. Here the CDR3 DNA reads TGCGCCAGCAGCTGGGGAGACGGGAATCAGCCCCAGCATTTT. Amino acid sequence: CASSWGDGNQPQHF.

This clone is a singleton in its sample. The J gene is TRBJ1-2, the V gene TRBV14; 9 nucleotides agree with TRBD1. After removal of 4 bases from V and 1 base from J, the junction contained 16 bases not matched to a gene. The CDR3 spans 19 residues. Germline V gene data show CDR1 as SGHDN and CDR2 as FVKESK. CDR3 sequence: CASSPGLGQGRGNNYGYTF. CDR3 bases: TGTGCCAGCAGCCCGGGGCTGGGACAGGGTAGAGGGAATAACTATGGCTACACCTTC.

The gene calls are TRBV6-5 and TRBJ2-1; 7 positions agree with TRBD1. The CDR3 consists of 15 residues. The germline gives CDR1 MNHEY, CDR2 SVGAGI. Trimming cost V 6 bases and J 9 bases; bases outside gene matches: 14. CDR3 coding DNA: TGTGCCAGCAGGGTGGGTACGGACAGGCAAGGTGAGCAGTTCTTC. It codes for CASRVGTDRQGEQFF.

This clone was seen repeatedly, ten times or more. CDR3 nucleotides: TGCGCCAGCAGCTTGTGGGGACAGGGGACGAACACTGAAGCTTTCTTT. It translates to CASSLWGQGTNTEAFF. This chain links TRBV5-1 with TRBJ1-1, with 10 nucleotides matching TRBD1. The ends lost 1 base at V and 1 base at J; junction bases unmatched: 4. The CDR3 extends over 16 amino acids. Germline V gene lookup returns CDR1 SGHRS and CDR2 YFSETQ.

CDR3 in DNA: TGTGCCAGCAGCTTAGAGGGGGGTTTGACCTCCTACGAGCAGTACTTC. It encodes CASSLEGGLTSYEQYF. The chain couples TRBV11-3 to TRBJ2-7; D possibly corresponds to TRBD2 (6 bases). Deletions cut 0 bases from V and 0 bases from J, with 12 bases between. Germline CDR1 and CDR2: SGHNT and YENEEA. The CDR3 extends over 16 amino acids.

About this clone: Other DNA sequences in the sample encode the same CDR3. V and J are TRBV19 and TRBJ1-6, with D possibly TRBD1 on 5 matching bases. Per germline, CDR1 LNHDA and CDR2 SQIVND (reference sequence). Trimming cost V 3 bases and J 0 bases, with 9 bases left between them. This CDR3 region has 16 residues. In DNA, the CDR3 is TGTGCCAGTAGTATTGGGACTGGCTCCTATAATTCACCCCTCCACTTT. This encodes CASSIGTGSYNSPLHF.

The chain couples TRBV6-6 to TRBJ1-4, with 12 bases fitting TRBD1. After removal of 5 bases from V and 2 bases from J, the junction contained 9 bases not matched to a gene. Looked up from germline, CDR1 is MNHNY and CDR2 is SVGAGI (reference sequence). This CDR3 contains 18 residues. CDR3 amino acids: CASSHGTGGAETNEKLFF. The DNA of the CDR3 is TGTGCCAGCAGTCACGGGACAGGGGGCGCTGAGACTAATGAAAAACTGTTTTTT.